This T cell receptor beta chain is drawn from a study of OX40 agonist ivuxolimab in advanced cancers. Across the study: Partial responses occurred in three patients (one hepatocellular carcinoma, two cutaneous melanoma). Study-wide points: Among some nonresponders, normalized T-cell clonal expansion was also low. CD4+ and CD8+ blood T cells expanded clonally by week 6 at 0.1 to 3.0 mg/kg.

Generated by immunoSEQ multiplex PCR, the TCRdb table keeps only in-frame clones and is missing some. The sample holds around 67,000 clones; around 84% are singletons and the top ten take 2.4%. Details on this clone: Its antigen remains unknown.

Autoimmune disease history or systemic immunosuppression was exclusionary. CDR1 is SGHRS and CDR2 is YFSETQ in the germline V gene. This CDR3 is built from 15 residues. V lost 0 bases, J lost 2 bases, and 8 bases lay in between. The V gene is TRBV5-1, the J gene TRBJ2-2; D is possibly TRBD1 (6 bases). This material consisted of CD4+ or CD8+ T cells sorted from blood, taken in a trial of the OX40 agonist ivuxolimab. The sequence was obtained from an adult with an advanced solid tumor such as melanoma, head and neck, liver or kidney cancer. CDR3 sequence (DNA): TGCGCCAGCAGCTTGGTACAGGGAAACACCGGGGAGCTGTTTTTT. Its translation is CASSLVQGNTGELFF.